This T cell receptor (beta chain) is from a study of B cell selection in AIRE deficiency. Study findings and constraints: Of 3,000 to 4,000 shared Treg TCRbeta sequences, about 32% were healthy-donor-only and roughly 10% patient-only.

On this clone itself: Antigen specificity is unknown.

The germline CDR1 and CDR2 sequences are LNHDA and SQIVND (reference sequence). The V gene lost 3 bases and the J gene lost 2 bases, with 11 bases spanning the gap. CDR3 length equals 15 residues. Authors' analysis steps: Pooled conventional T cells gave about 11x10^4 patient and 1.5x10^5 or so donor TCRbeta sequences. TCRdb's copy holds only in-frame clones and misses some; the assay was immunoSEQ multiplex PCR. V, J and clone size are taken as reported in that table, and D and trimming were inferred from the DNA itself. Here the sample spans about 25,000 clones, 95% to 97% being singletons. The sorted conventional CD4 T cells were gated as CD4+CD127+. Healthy unrelated donors supplied the control samples.

This sequence joins TRBV19 and TRBJ1-5; D is perhaps TRBD1 (6 bases). Sequencing input: CD4+CD127+ conventional T cells sorted from PBMCs. The sequence derives from a human donor in good health. CDR3 amino acids: CASSMSGGGNQPQHF. DNA for the CDR3: TGTGCCAGTAGTATGTCGGGGGGCGGCAATCAGCCCCAGCATTTT.